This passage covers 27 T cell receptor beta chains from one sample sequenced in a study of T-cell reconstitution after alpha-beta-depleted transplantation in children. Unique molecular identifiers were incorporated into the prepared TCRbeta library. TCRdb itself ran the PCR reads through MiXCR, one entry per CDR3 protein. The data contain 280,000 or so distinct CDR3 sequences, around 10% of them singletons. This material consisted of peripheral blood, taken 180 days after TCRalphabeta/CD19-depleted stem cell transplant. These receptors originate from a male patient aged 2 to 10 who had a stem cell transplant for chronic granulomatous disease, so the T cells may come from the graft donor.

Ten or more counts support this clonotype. The CDR3 loop reads CASSLECGCSGHRYATNEKLFF. CDR3 DNA sequence: TGTGCCAGCAGCTTGGAATGTGGGTGTTCGGGACATCGTTACGCAACTAATGAAAAACTGTTTTTT. The chain is built from TRBV5-4 and TRBJ1-4; TRBD1 might be the D (6 bases). Trimming removed 0 bases from V and 0 bases from J, with 27 bases in between. Germline assignment: CDR1 SGHNT and CDR2 YYREEE (reference sequence). This CDR3 comprises 22 residues.

The CDR3: CASSFTRSYYNEQFF. CDR3 DNA: TGTGCCAGCAGCTTTACCAGGAGCTACTACAATGAGCAGTTCTTC. The V gene is TRBV7-2, the J gene TRBJ2-1; D uncertain. Germline CDR1 is SGHTA and CDR2 is FQGNSA. Between the trimmed V and J ends, which lost 3 bases and 3 bases, there was a span of 12 bases. This CDR3 comprises 15 residues.

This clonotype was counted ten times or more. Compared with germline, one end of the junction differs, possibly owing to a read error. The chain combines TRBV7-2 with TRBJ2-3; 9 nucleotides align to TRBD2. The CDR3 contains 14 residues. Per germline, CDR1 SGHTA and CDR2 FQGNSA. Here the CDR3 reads CASTLAGATDTQYF. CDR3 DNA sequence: TGTGCCAGCACCTTAGCGGGGGCCACAGATACGCAGTATTTT. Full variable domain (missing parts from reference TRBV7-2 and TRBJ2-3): GAGVSQSPSNKVTEKGKDVELRCDPISGHTALYWYRQSLGQGLEFLIYFQGNSAPDKSGLPSDRFSAERTGGSVSTLTIQRTQQEDSAVYLCASTLAGATDTQYFGPGTRLTVL.

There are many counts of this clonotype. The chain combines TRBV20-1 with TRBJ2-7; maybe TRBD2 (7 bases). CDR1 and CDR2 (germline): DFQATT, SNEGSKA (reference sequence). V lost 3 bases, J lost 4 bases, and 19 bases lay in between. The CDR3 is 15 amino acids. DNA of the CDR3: TGCAGTGCTAGGTGGTCGCGGGGGCCTCAATACGAGCAGTACTTC. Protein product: CSARWSRGPQYEQYF.

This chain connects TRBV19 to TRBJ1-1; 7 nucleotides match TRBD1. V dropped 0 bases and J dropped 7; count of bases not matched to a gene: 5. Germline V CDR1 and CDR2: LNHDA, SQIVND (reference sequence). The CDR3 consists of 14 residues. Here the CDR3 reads CASSIDGWTGEAFF. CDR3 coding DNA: TGTGCCAGTAGTATAGACGGTTGGACAGGTGAAGCTTTCTTT.

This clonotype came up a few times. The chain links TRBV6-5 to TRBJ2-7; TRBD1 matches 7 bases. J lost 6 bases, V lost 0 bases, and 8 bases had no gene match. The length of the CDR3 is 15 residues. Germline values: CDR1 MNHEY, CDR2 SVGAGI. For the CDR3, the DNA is TGTGCCAGCAGTTACTCGAGAGGCGGACAGGCCGAGCAGTACTTC. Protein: CASSYSRGGQAEQYF.

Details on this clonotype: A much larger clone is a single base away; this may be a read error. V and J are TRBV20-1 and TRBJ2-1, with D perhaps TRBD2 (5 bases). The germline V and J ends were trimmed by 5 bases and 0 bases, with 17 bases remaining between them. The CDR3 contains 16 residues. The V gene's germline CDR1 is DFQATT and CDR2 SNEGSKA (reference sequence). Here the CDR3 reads CSAGLLLGSSYNEQFF. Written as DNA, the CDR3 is TGCAGTGCTGGGTTGTTGCTAGGGAGCTCCTACAATGAGCAGTTCTTC.

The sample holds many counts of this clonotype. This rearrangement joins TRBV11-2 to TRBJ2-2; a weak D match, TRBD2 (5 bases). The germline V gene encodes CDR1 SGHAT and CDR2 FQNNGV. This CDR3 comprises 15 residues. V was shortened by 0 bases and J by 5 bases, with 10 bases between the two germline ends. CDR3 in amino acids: CASSLDVAFTGELFF. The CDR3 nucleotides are TGTGCCAGCAGCTTAGATGTAGCGTTTACCGGGGAGCTGTTTTTT.

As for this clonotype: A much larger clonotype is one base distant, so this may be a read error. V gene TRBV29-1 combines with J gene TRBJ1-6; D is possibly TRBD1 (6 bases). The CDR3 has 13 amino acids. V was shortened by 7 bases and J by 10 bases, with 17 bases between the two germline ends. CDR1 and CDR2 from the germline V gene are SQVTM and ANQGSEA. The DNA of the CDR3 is TGCAGCGCTACCCAGGGGTATGACTCACCCCTCCACTTT. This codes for CSATQGYDSPLHF.

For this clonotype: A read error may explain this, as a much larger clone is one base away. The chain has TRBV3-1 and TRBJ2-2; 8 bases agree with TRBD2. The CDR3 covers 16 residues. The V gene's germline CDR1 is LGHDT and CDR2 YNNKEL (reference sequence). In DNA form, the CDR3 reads TGTTCCAGCAGCCACACGGGAGGGGTGAACACCGGGGAGCTGTTTTTT. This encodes CSSSHTGGVNTGELFF.

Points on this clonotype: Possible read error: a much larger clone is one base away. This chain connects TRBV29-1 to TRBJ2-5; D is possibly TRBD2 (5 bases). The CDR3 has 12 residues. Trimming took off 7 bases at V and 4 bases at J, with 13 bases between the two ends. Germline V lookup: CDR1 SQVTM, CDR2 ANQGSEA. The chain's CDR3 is CSGGSSLETQYF. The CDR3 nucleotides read TGCAGCGGTGGGTCTAGCTTAGAGACCCAGTACTTC.

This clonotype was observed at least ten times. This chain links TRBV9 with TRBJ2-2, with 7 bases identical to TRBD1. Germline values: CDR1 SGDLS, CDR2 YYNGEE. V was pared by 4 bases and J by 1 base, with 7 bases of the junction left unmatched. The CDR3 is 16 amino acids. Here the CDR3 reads CASSHHRDRNTGELFF. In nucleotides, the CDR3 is TGTGCCAGCAGCCACCATCGGGACAGGAACACCGGGGAGCTGTTTTTT.

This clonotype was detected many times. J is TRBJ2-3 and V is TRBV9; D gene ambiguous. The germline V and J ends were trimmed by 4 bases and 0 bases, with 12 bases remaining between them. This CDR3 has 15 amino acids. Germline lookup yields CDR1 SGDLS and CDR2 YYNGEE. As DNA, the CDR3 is TGTGCCAGCAGCAAGACATCTTTTAGCACAGATACGCAGTATTTT. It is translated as CASSKTSFSTDTQYF.

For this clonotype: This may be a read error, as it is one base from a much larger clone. The CDR3 here is CTSTDSTGSYEQYF. DNA of the CDR3: TGCACCAGCACCGACTCCACTGGCTCCTACGAGCAGTACTTC. The J gene is TRBJ2-7, the V gene TRBV5-1; no firm D call. This CDR3 region has 14 residues. The germline gives CDR1 SGHRS, CDR2 YFSETQ. Full variable domain (remainder filled in from reference TRBV5-1 and TRBJ2-7): KAGVTQTPRYLIKTRGQQVTLSCSPISGHRSVSWYQQTPGQGLQFLFEYFSETQRNKGNFPGRFSGRQFSNSRSEMNVSTLELGDSALYLCTSTDSTGSYEQYFGPGTRLTVT.

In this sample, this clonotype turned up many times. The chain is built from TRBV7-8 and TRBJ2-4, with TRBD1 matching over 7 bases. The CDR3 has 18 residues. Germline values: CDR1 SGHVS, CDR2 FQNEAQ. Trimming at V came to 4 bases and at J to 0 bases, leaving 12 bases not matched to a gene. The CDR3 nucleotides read TGTGCCAGCAGCTCGACCTCAACAGGGGCTCTAGCCAAAAACATTCAGTACTTC. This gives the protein CASSSTSTGALAKNIQYF.

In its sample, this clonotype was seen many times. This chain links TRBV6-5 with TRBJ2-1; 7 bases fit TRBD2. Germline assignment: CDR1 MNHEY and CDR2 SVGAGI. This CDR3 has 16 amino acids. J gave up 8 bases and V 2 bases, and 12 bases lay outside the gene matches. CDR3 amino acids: CASSYLWVAGVDEQFF. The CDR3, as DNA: TGTGCCAGCAGTTACCTTTGGGTGGCGGGAGTCGATGAGCAGTTCTTC.

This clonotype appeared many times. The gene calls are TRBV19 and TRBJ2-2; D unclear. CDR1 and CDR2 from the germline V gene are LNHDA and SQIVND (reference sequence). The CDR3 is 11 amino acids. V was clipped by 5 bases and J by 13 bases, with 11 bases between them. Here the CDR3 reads CASSRTTRLFF. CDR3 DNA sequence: TGTGCCAGTAGTCGAACCACGCGGCTGTTTTTT.

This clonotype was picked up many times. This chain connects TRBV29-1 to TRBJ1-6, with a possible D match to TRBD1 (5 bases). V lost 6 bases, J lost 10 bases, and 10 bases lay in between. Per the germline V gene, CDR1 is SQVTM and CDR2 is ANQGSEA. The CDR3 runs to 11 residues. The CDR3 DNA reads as TGCAGCGTAGGGGCAGGGTCACCCCTCCACTTT. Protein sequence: CSVGAGSPLHF. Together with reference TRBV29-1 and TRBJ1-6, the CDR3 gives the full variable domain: SAVISQKPSRDICQRGTSLTIQCQVDSQVTMMFWYRQQPGQSLTLIATANQGSEATYESGFVIDKFPISRPNLTFSTLTVSNMSPEDSSIYLCSVGAGSPLHFGNGTRLTVT.

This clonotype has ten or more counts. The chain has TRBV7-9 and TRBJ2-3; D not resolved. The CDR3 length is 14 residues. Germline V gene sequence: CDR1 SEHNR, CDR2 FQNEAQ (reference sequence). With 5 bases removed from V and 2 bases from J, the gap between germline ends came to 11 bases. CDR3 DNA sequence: TGTGCCAGCAGCGCAGGAACCTACACAGATACGCAGTATTTT. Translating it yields CASSAGTYTDTQYF. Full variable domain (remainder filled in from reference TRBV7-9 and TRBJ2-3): DTGVSQNPRHKITKRGQNVTFRCDPISEHNRLYWYRQTLGQGPEFLTYFQNEAQLEKSRLLSDRFSAERPKGSFSTLEIQRTEQGDSAMYLCASSAGTYTDTQYFGPGTRLTVL.

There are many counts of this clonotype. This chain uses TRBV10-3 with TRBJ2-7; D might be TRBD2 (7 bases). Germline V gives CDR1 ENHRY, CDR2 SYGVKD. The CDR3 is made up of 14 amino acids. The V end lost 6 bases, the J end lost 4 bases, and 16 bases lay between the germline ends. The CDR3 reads CAISGEGGNYEQYF. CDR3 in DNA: TGTGCCATCAGCGGCGAGGGGGGGAATTACGAGCAGTACTTC.

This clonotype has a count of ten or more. The DNA for the CDR3 is TGTGCCAGCAGCAGCATGACGGCGGGAGGGCCCTACGAGCAGTACTTC. This encodes CASSSMTAGGPYEQYF. The chain couples TRBV6-1 to TRBJ2-7, with TRBD2 matching over 9 bases. The ends lost 6 bases at V and 2 bases at J; junction bases unmatched: 11. Looked up from germline, CDR1 is MNHNS and CDR2 is SASEGT. The CDR3 length is 16 residues.

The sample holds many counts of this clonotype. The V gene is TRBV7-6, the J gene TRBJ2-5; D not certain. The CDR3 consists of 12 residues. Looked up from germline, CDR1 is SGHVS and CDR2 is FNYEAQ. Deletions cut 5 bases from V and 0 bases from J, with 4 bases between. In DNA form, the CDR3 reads TGTGCCAGCAGCGGGTACCAAGAGACCCAGTACTTC. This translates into CASSGYQETQYF.

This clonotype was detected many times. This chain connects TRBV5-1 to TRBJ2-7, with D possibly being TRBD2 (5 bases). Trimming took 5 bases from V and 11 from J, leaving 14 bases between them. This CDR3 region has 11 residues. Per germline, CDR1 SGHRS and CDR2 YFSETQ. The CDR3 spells CASRDGVEEYF. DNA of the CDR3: TGCGCCAGCAGGGACGGGGTAGAAGAGTACTTC.

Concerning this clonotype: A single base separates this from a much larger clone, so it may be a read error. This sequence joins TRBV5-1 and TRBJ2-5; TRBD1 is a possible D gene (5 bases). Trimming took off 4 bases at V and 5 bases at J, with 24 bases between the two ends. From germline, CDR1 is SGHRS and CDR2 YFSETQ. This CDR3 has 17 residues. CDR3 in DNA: TGCGCCAGCAGCCGAAGGGAAGGGATAGGCAGGGTGGAGACCCAGTACTTC. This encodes CASSRREGIGRVETQYF.

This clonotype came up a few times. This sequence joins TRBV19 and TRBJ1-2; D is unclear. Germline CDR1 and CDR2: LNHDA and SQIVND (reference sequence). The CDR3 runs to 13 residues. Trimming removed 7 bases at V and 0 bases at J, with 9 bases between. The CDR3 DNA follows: TGTGCCAGTACCCAGGCTCCTAACTATGGCTACACCTTC. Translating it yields CASTQAPNYGYTF.

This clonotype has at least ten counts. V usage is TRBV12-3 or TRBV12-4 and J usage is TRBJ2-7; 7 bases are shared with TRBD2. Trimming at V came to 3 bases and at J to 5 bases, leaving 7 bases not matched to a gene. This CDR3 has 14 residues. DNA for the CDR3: TGTGCCAGCAGTTTGGGACCACTAGCGCACGAGCAGTACTTC. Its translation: CASSLGPLAHEQYF.

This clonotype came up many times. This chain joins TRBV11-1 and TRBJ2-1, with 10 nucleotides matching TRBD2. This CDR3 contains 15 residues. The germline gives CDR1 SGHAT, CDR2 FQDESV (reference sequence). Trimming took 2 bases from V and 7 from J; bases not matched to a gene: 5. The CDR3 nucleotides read TGTGCCAGCAGCTTAAATCCTAGCGGGAGTAATGAGCAGTTCTTC. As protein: CASSLNPSGSNEQFF. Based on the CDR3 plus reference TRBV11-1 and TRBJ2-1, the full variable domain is EAEVAQSPRYKITEKSQAVAFWCDPISGHATLYWYRQILGQGPELLVQFQDESVVDDSQLPKDRFSAERLKGVDSTLKIQPAELGDSAMYLCASSLNPSGSNEQFFGPGTRLTVL.